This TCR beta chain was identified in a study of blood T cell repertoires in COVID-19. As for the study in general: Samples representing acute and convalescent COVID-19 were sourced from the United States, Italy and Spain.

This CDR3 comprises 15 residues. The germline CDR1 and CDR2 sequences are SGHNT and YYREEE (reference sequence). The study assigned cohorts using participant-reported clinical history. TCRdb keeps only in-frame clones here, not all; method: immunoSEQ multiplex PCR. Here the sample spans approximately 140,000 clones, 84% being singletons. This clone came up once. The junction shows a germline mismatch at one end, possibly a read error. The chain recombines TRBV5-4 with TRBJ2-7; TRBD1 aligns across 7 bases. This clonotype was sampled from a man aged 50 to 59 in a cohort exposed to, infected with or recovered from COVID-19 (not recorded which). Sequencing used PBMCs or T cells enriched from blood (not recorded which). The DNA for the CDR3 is TGTGCCAGCAGCTTACTACGGGACAGCTCCGACGAGCAGTACTTC. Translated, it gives CASSLLRDSSDEQYF. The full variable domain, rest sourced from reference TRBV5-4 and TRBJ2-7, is ETGVTQSPTHLIKTRGQQVTLRCSSQSGHNTVSWYQQALGQGPQFIFQYYREEENGRGNFPPRFSGLQFPNYSSELNVNALELDDSALYLCASSLLRDSSDEQYFGPGTRLTVT.